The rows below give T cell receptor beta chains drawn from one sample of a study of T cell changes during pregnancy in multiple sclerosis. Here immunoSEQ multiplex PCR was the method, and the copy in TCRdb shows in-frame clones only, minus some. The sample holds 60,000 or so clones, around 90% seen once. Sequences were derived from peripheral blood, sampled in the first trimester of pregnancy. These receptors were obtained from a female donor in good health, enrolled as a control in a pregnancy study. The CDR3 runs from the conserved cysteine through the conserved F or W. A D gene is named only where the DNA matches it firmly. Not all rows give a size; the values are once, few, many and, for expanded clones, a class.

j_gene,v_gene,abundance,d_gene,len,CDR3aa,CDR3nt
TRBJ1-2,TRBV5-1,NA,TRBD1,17,CASSSNRGPSPGIGYTF,TGCGCCAGCAGCTCTAACAGGGGCCCCTCCCCTGGTATTGGCTACACCTTC
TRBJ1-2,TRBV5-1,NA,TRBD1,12,CASQGTGSGYTF,TGCGCCAGCCAAGGGACAGGGAGTGGCTACACCTTC
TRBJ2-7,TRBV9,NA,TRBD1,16,CASSDQTGASSYEQYF,TGTGCCAGCAGTGACCAGACAGGGGCGAGCTCCTACGAGCAGTACTTC
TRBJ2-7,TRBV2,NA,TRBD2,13,CASGQNIIYEQYF,TGTGCTAGCGGGCAGAATATAATCTACGAGCAGTACTTC
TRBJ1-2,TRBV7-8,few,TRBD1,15,CASSSGAGGHYGYTF,TGTGCCAGCAGCTCAGGGGCAGGGGGACATTATGGCTACACCTTC
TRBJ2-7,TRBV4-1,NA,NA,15,CASSQDGGAFYEQYF,TGCGCCAGCAGCCAAGATGGGGGGGCGTTTTACGAGCAGTACTTC
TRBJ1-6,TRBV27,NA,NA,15,CASRATGFYNSPLHF,TGTGCCAGCAGAGCCACAGGCTTCTATAATTCACCCCTCCACTTT
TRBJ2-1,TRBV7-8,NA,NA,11,CASSLAEVQFF,TGTGCCAGCAGCTTAGCAGAGGTACAGTTCTTC
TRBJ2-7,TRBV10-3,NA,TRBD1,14,CAIRSTGGSYEQYF,TGTGCCATCAGATCGACAGGGGGAAGCTACGAGCAGTACTTC
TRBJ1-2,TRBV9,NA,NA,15,CASSETTVSAGGYTF,TGTGCCAGCAGCGAAACCACAGTATCCGCGGGTGGCTACACCTTC
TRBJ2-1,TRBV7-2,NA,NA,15,CASSLGVNERNEQFF,TGTGCCAGCAGCTTAGGAGTCAACGAGAGAAATGAGCAGTTCTTC
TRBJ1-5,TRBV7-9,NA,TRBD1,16,CASSLGDRGNNQPQHF,TGTGCCAGCAGCTTAGGGGACAGGGGCAACAATCAGCCCCAGCATTTT
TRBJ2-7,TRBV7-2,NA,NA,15,CASSRNAGTHYEQYF,TGTGCCAGCAGCCGAAACGCCGGGACTCACTACGAGCAGTACTTC
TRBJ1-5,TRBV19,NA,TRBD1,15,CASSIDGTGYVPQHF,TGTGCCAGTAGTATAGATGGGACAGGGTATGTGCCCCAGCATTTT
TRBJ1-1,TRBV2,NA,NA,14,CASSEDRVGTEAFF,TGTGCCAGCAGTGAAGACAGGGTGGGCACTGAAGCTTTCTTT
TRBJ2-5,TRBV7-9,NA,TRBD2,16,CASSLLAGGLQETQYF,TGTGCCAGCAGCTTACTAGCGGGGGGTCTCCAAGAGACCCAGTACTTC
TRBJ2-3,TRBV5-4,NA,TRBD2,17,CASSLDPTSGSTDTQYF,TGTGCCAGCAGCTTGGATCCGACTAGCGGGTCCACAGATACGCAGTATTTT
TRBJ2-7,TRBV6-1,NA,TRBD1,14,CASSNRDSSYEQYF,TGTGCCAGCAGTAACCGGGACAGCTCCTACGAGCAGTACTTC
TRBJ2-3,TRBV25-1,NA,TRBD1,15,CASSDQGASTDTQYF,TGTGCCAGCAGTGACCAGGGGGCCAGCACAGATACGCAGTATTTT
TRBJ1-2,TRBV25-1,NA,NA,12,CASSRLNYGYTF,TGTGCCAGCAGCAGACTTAACTATGGCTACACCTTC
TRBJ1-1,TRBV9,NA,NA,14,CASSVAGRVGEAFF,TGTGCCAGCAGCGTAGCCGGGAGGGTTGGGGAAGCTTTCTTT
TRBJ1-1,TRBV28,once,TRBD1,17,CASKWILDRGQNTEAFF,TGTGCCAGCAAGTGGATTCTGGACAGGGGGCAGAACACTGAAGCTTTCTTT
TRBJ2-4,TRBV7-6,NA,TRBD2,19,CASSLRTSGGKTGKNIQYF,TGTGCCAGCAGCTTACGGACTAGCGGGGGCAAAACGGGCAAAAACATTCAGTACTTC
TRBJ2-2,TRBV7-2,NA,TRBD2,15,CASSPSGGFPGELFF,TGTGCCAGCAGCCCTAGCGGGGGGTTCCCCGGGGAGCTGTTTTTT
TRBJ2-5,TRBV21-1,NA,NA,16,CASSKRDKGSKETQYF,TGTGCCAGCAGCAAACGGGACAAGGGGTCGAAAGAGACCCAGTACTTC
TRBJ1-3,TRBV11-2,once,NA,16,CASSFIQGLSGNTIYF,TGTGCCAGCAGTTTTATCCAGGGTCTCTCTGGAAACACCATATATTTT
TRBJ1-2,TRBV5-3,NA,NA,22,CARSLVSTANTHRPGCGNGYTF,TGTGCCAGAAGCTTGGTTAGCACAGCTAACACACACCGCCCAGGGTGTGGAAATGGCTACACCTTC
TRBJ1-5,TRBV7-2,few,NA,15,CASSSRGGWEQPQHF,TGTGCCAGCAGCTCGAGGGGGGGTTGGGAGCAGCCCCAGCATTTT
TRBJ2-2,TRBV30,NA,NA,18,CAWSSKGFGKRNTGELFF,TGTGCCTGGAGTAGCAAGGGGTTCGGAAAAAGGAACACCGGGGAGCTGTTTTTT
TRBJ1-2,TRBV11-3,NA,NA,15,CASSSSRGTFYGYTF,TGTGCCAGCAGCTCCTCTAGGGGCACCTTCTATGGCTACACCTTC
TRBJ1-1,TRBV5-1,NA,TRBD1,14,CASSPSTGARVAFF,TGCGCCAGCAGCCCCTCCACAGGGGCGCGGGTGGCTTTCTTT
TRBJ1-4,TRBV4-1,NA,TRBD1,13,CASSRTGFEKLFF,TGCGCCAGCAGCCGGACAGGTTTCGAAAAACTGTTTTTT
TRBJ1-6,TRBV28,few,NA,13,CASSQQNNSPLHF,TGTGCCAGCAGTCAACAAAATAATTCACCCCTCCACTTT
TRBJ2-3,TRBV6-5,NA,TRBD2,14,CASSRGGATDTQYF,TGTGCCAGCAGTCGCGGGGGGGCGACAGATACGCAGTATTTT
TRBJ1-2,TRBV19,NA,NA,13,CASRQGGNYGYTF,TGTGCCAGTAGACAGGGAGGGAACTATGGCTACACCTTC
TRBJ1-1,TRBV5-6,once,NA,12,CASSLATGEAFF,TGTGCCAGCAGCTTGGCCACGGGTGAAGCTTTCTTT
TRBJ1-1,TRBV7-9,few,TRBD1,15,CASSWRTGGNTEAFF,TGTGCCAGCAGCTGGAGAACAGGGGGCAACACTGAAGCTTTCTTT
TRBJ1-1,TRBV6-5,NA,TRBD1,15,CAAIQGAGISTEAFF,TGTGCCGCCATCCAGGGGGCGGGAATCAGCACTGAAGCTTTCTTT
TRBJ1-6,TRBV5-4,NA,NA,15,CASSLDVGINSPLHF,TGTGCCAGCAGCTTGGATGTCGGGATTAATTCACCCCTCCACTTT
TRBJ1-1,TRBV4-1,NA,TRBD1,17,CASSQDWGEGARTEAFF,TGCGCCAGCAGCCAAGATTGGGGCGAGGGGGCACGGACTGAAGCTTTCTTT
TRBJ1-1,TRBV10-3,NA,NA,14,CAISPRGDLAEAFF,TGTGCCATCAGTCCCCGCGGGGATCTCGCTGAAGCTTTCTTT
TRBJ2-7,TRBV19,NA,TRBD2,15,CASSTASGGPYEQYF,TGTGCCAGTAGTACGGCTAGCGGGGGGCCCTACGAGCAGTACTTC
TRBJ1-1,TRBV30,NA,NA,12,CAWSPQDTEAFF,TGTGCCTGGAGTCCGCAGGACACTGAAGCTTTCTTT
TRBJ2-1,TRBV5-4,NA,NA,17,CASSPLGGGAAYNEQFF,TGTGCCAGCAGCCCTTTGGGTGGGGGGGCCGCCTACAATGAGCAGTTCTTC
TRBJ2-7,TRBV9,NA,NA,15,CASSVGQSVLYEQYF,TGTGCCAGCAGCGTAGGCCAATCGGTTCTATACGAGCAGTACTTC
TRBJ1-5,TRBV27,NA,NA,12,CASSTGYQPQHF,TGTGCCAGCAGTACAGGGTATCAGCCCCAGCATTTT
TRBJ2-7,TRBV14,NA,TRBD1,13,CASSQTGPYEQYF,TGTGCCAGCAGCCAGACAGGGCCCTACGAGCAGTACTTC
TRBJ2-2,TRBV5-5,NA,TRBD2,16,CASSHTSGGPTGELFF,TGTGCCAGCAGCCACACTAGCGGGGGGCCCACCGGGGAGCTGTTTTTT
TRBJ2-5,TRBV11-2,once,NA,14,CASSLGLGTVTQYF,TGTGCCAGCAGCTTAGGACTAGGGACAGTAACCCAGTACTTC
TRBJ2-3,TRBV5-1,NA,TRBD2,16,CASSPGRGLNTDTQYF,TGCGCCAGCAGCCCTGGGAGGGGACTGAACACAGATACGCAGTATTTT
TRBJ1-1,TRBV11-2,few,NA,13,CASSPRRNTEAFF,TGTGCCAGCAGCCCGCGCCGAAACACTGAAGCTTTCTTT
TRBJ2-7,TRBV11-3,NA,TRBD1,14,CASSPLTGKYEQYF,TGTGCCAGCAGCCCGTTGACAGGGAAGTACGAGCAGTACTTC
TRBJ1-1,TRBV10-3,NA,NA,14,CAISGTDWSTEAFF,TGTGCCATCAGCGGAACCGATTGGAGCACTGAAGCTTTCTTT
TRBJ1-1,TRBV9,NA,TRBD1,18,CASSVGPGTGLMNTEAFF,TGTGCCAGCAGCGTAGGCCCCGGGACAGGGCTCATGAACACTGAAGCTTTCTTT
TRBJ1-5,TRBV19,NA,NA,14,CASSNQEGYQPQHF,TGTGCCAGTAGTAACCAGGAGGGTTATCAGCCCCAGCATTTT
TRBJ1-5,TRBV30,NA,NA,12,CAWSGWGGPQHF,TGTGCCTGGAGTGGATGGGGCGGACCCCAGCATTTT
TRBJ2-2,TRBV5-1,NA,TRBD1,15,CASSLQGDPAGELFF,TGCGCCAGCAGCTTACAGGGGGATCCGGCCGGGGAGCTGTTTTTT
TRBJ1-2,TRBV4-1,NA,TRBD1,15,CASSLETGTNYGYTF,TGCGCCAGCAGCCTAGAGACAGGGACTAACTATGGCTACACCTTC
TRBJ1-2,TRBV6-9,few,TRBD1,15,CASTIALTGNYGYTF,TGTGCCAGCACCATAGCCCTGACAGGGAACTATGGCTACACCTTC
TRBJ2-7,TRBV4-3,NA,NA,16,CASSQDRRVASYEQYF,TGCGCCAGCAGCCAAGATCGTCGGGTCGCTTCCTACGAGCAGTACTTC